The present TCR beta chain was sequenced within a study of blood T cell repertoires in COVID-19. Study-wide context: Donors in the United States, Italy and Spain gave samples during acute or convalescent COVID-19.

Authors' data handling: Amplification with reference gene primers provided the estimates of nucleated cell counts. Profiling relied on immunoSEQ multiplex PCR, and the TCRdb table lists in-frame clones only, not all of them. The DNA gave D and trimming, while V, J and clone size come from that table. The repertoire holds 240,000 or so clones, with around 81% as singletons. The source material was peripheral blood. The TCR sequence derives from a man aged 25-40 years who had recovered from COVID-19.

CDR3 DNA: TGTGCCAGCTCACCAACCATTTACGCGGATGGCTACACCTTC. As protein: CASSPTIYADGYTF. J is TRBJ1-2 and V is TRBV18; D is unclear. Germline V lookup: CDR1 KGHSH, CDR2 LQKENI. The V gene lost 2 bases and the J gene lost 6 bases, with 13 bases spanning the gap. This CDR3 is 14 amino acids long.